This T cell receptor beta chain comes out of a study of Ad26.COV2.S vaccination and SARS-CoV-2 variants. About the research overall: Administration of Ad26.COV2.S was intramuscular, either once or twice 56 days apart. Study-level results: In TCR breadth and depth analyses, total T cell responses may have been underestimated.

Clones were read by immunoSEQ multiplex PCR, and TCRdb kept only the in-frame ones, dropping some. The table includes some 420,000 clones, 88% detected once. Trimming removed 6 bases from V and 7 bases from J, with 18 bases in between. The CDR3 is 14 residues long. Germline V gene data show CDR1 as SNHLY and CDR2 as FYNNEI. Treatment of the sample: 15 to 20 received Ad26.COV2.S at low or high dose, single or two shots; 5 received placebo; per-sample allocation not given. Collection of the samples took place on day 63 after the first injection of vaccine or placebo. As for this clone: Its target is unknown.

The sequence was obtained from a person between 18 and 60 years old who received the Ad26.COV2.S COVID-19 vaccine or a placebo. Material: peripheral blood, obtained in a trial of Ad26.COV2.S vaccine versus placebo. V usage is TRBV2 and J usage is TRBJ1-1; D ambiguous. The CDR3: CASSPRIGRVEAFF. The CDR3 DNA reads TGTGCCAGCAGCCCCCGGATCGGGCGGGTTGAAGCTTTCTTT.